A selection of T cell receptor beta chains follows, all from one sample in a study of blood T cells in healthy people across ages. TCRdb used MiXCR to reprocess the 5' RACE reads, holding one entry per CDR3 protein. The data show under 2,000,000 distinct CDR3 sequences, less than 50% seen once. Material for sequencing was blood. The origin of the receptors is a woman in her thirties or forties in good health. Both conserved end residues are part of each CDR3. The D gene is left open where the match is weak. Only part of the rows carry a size: once, few, many, or a class if the clone is expanded.

v_call	clone_size	d_call	j_call	cdr3_aa	cdr3_nt
TRBV20-1	.	TRBD2	TRBJ2-3	CSARLAGGGDTQYF	TGCAGTGCTAGACTAGCGGGGGGAGGAGATACGCAGTATTTT
TRBV6-5	.	TRBD1	TRBJ2-3	CASGADRADTQYF	TGTGCCAGCGGGGCCGACAGGGCGGATACGCAGTATTTT
TRBV14	few	.	TRBJ1-5	CASSQDRFQPQHF	TGTGCCAGCAGCCAAGATAGGTTTCAGCCCCAGCATTTT
TRBV20-1	.	.	TRBJ1-2	CSATRAGGYTF	TGCAGTGCTACTCGGGCTGGAGGCTACACCTTC
TRBV4-1	few	.	TRBJ1-2	CASSQATVGAHGYTF	TGCGCCAGCAGCCAAGCTACCGTAGGTGCGCATGGCTACACCTTC
TRBV9	.	TRBD2	TRBJ2-2	CASSTSGGNTGELFF	TGTGCCAGCAGCACTAGCGGGGGCAACACCGGGGAGCTGTTTTTT
TRBV20-1	few	.	TRBJ2-1	CSARDGTHNEQFF	TGCAGTGCTAGAGATGGGACTCACAATGAGCAGTTCTTC
TRBV27	few	.	TRBJ1-2	CASRAPSLSYGYTF	TGTGCCAGCAGGGCCCCTAGTCTTTCCTATGGCTACACCTTC
TRBV7-2	few	TRBD2	TRBJ2-5	CASSPGGLASSRGETQYF	TGTGCCAGCAGCCCAGGGGGACTAGCGAGCTCGAGGGGAGAGACCCAGTACTTC
TRBV18	.	.	TRBJ2-1	CASSPPAGSSSYNEQFF	TGTGCCAGCTCACCACCTGCCGGGTCTAGCTCCTACAATGAGCAGTTCTTC
TRBV6-2/TRBV6-3	few	.	TRBJ2-1	CASSYSTARQFF	TGTGCCAGCAGTTACTCGACAGCTCGGCAGTTCTTC
TRBV15	.	.	TRBJ2-1	CATSGGTDEQFF	TGTGCCACCAGCGGCGGTACGGATGAGCAGTTCTTC
TRBV14	few	.	TRBJ2-7	CASSQDFEQLGEQYF	TGTGCCAGCAGCCAAGATTTCGAACAACTCGGCGAGCAGTACTTC
TRBV6-5	few	.	TRBJ2-7	CASSSYRDNKEQYF	TGTGCCAGCAGTTCCTACAGGGATAACAAAGAGCAGTACTTC
TRBV7-2	.	.	TRBJ1-1	CASSLAVRGHEAFF	TGTGCCAGCAGCTTAGCGGTCAGGGGCCATGAAGCTTTCTTT
TRBV29-1	.	.	TRBJ1-4	CSVPSKGSNEKLFF	TGCAGCGTCCCCTCAAAGGGGTCTAATGAAAAACTGTTTTTT
TRBV4-3	.	TRBD1	TRBJ2-3	CASSQGAGGGTDTQYF	TGCGCCAGCAGCCAAGGGGCAGGGGGCGGCACAGATACGCAGTATTTT
TRBV4-1	many	TRBD1	TRBJ2-3	CASSQGTASTDTQYF	TGCGCCAGCAGCCAGGGGACAGCTAGCACAGATACGCAGTATTTT
TRBV6-2/TRBV6-3	.	TRBD2	TRBJ2-1	CASSYSSGGAFVNEQFF	TGTGCCAGCAGTTACTCAAGCGGGGGGGCCTTTGTCAATGAGCAGTTCTTC
TRBV7-9	once	.	TRBJ1-1	CASSLDLSEAFF	TGTGCCAGCAGCTTGGACCTCTCCGAAGCTTTCTTT
TRBV6-1	.	.	TRBJ2-2	CASSEASGHTNTGELFF	TGTGCCAGCAGTGAAGCGTCGGGGCATACGAACACCGGGGAGCTGTTTTTT
TRBV21-1	.	.	TRBJ2-1	CASSKVDFEQFF	TGTGCCAGCAGCAAAGTGGATTTTGAGCAGTTCTTC
TRBV7-2	many	.	TRBJ2-7	CATGTGAVGYEQYF	TGTGCCACCGGGACCGGGGCGGTAGGCTACGAGCAGTACTTC
TRBV4-2	few	TRBD1	TRBJ2-7	CASQGDRAPYEQYF	TGTGCCAGCCAAGGGGACAGAGCTCCCTACGAGCAGTACTTC